The rows below give T cell receptor beta chains drawn from one sample of a study of CD8+ T cells in alopecia areata. Libraries were prepared by immunoSEQ multiplex PCR; TCRdb keeps only in-frame clonotypes and omits some of them. This table holds about 190,000 clones, 60% to 70% found once. Specimen: CD4+ T cells sorted from blood, collected at week 4, from a patient treated with tofacitinib. The receptors originated from a human donor with alopecia areata. Each CDR3 is given with its conserved first and last residue. The D gene is left open where the match is weak. Some rows have no size entry. The others give once, few or many, or a class for an expanded clone.

clone_size j_call v_call d_call cdr3_aa cdr3_nt
once TRBJ2-2 TRBV6-5 - CASSYSRPANTGELFF TGTGCCAGCAGTTACTCTAGGCCAGCGAACACCGGGGAGCTGTTTTTT
- TRBJ1-1 TRBV7-8 - CASSRQARTEAFF TGTGCCAGCAGCCGTCAGGCGAGGACTGAAGCTTTCTTT
few TRBJ2-3 TRBV6-5 - CASSHTRDTQYF TGTGCCAGCAGTCACACACGAGATACGCAGTATTTT
few TRBJ2-3 TRBV29-1 - CSVDTSGSQHTQYF TGCAGCGTTGACACCTCCGGGTCCCAACATACGCAGTATTTT
- TRBJ2-7 TRBV18 TRBD2 CASSRGSKDEQYF TGTGCCAGCTCGCGGGGGTCCAAAGACGAGCAGTACTTC
- TRBJ2-7 TRBV18 TRBD1 CASSQGQGVSYEQYF TGTGCCAGCTCACAAGGACAGGGGGTCTCCTACGAGCAGTACTTC
- TRBJ2-5 TRBV2 TRBD1 CASSETRQGRKTQYF TGTGCCAGCAGTGAAACGAGACAGGGGAGGAAGACCCAGTACTTC
few TRBJ1-2 TRBV30 TRBD1 CAWSGTGQWGGYTF TGTGCCTGGAGCGGCACGGGACAGTGGGGCGGCTACACCTTC
- TRBJ1-5 TRBV27 TRBD1 CASSRRAGGAADQPQHF TGTGCCAGCAGTCGGAGGGCAGGGGGCGCGGCGGATCAGCCCCAGCATTTT
- TRBJ2-1 TRBV18 - CASSPPETGGYNEQFF TGTGCCAGCTCACCACCGGAGACAGGCGGTTACAATGAGCAGTTCTTC
- TRBJ1-3 TRBV5-4 - CASSLFGNTIYF TGTGCCAGCAGCTTGTTTGGAAACACCATATATTTT
- TRBJ2-1 TRBV7-2 TRBD1 CASSLGTASYNEQFF TGTGCCAGCAGCCTGGGGACAGCCTCCTACAATGAGCAGTTCTTC
- TRBJ2-1 TRBV5-1 TRBD2 CASSLGGTSRSYNEQFF TGCGCCAGCAGCTTGGGCGGGACTAGCCGGTCCTACAATGAGCAGTTCTTC
- TRBJ2-5 TRBV25-1 - CASSVNRVGETQYF TGTGCCAGCAGTGTAAACAGGGTTGGGGAGACCCAGTACTTC
- TRBJ2-6 TRBV5-1 - CASSSLTYSGANVLTF TGCGCCAGCAGCTCCTTGACGTACTCTGGGGCCAACGTCCTGACTTTC
- TRBJ2-7 TRBV5-1 TRBD2 CASSSGLAGSYEQYF TGCGCCAGCAGCTCGGGACTAGCGGGGTCCTACGAGCAGTACTTC
- TRBJ2-4 TRBV4-1 - CASSQDPSGQRYF TGCGCCAGCAGCCAAGATCCATCCGGACAGCGGTACTTC
- TRBJ2-2 TRBV11-2 - CASTALGSSVTGELFF TGTGCCAGCACCGCCCTGGGATCTAGCGTCACCGGGGAGCTGTTTTTT
- TRBJ2-1 TRBV10-3 - CAMRPDRPGYNEQFF TGTGCCATGAGACCCGACAGACCTGGCTACAATGAGCAGTTCTTC
- TRBJ2-7 TRBV30 - CAWSSPLEQYF TGTGCCTGGAGTAGCCCCCTCGAGCAGTACTTC
- TRBJ2-7 TRBV29-1 - CSVRDGVYEQYF TGCAGCGTCCGGGACGGGGTCTACGAGCAGTACTTC
- TRBJ2-4 TRBV6-6 - CAIQELAKNIQYF TGTGCCATACAGGAACTAGCCAAAAACATTCAGTACTTC
- TRBJ2-7 TRBV19 TRBD1 CASSSTGTGYEQYF TGTGCCAGTAGTTCTACCGGGACAGGCTACGAGCAGTACTTC
- TRBJ2-5 TRBV9 TRBD2 CASSPPGLAGSRETQYF TGTGCCAGCAGCCCGCCTGGACTAGCGGGAAGTAGGGAGACCCAGTACTTC
few TRBJ2-5 TRBV5-1 - CASSFRPQETQYF TGCGCCAGCAGCTTCCGACCACAAGAGACCCAGTACTTC
- TRBJ2-1 TRBV29-1 - CSVSEVYDEQFF TGCAGCGTTTCTGAGGTTTACGATGAGCAGTTCTTC
- TRBJ2-7 TRBV29-1 - CSAHKGGSYEQYF TGCAGCGCCCACAAGGGGGGTAGCTACGAGCAGTACTTC
- TRBJ2-3 TRBV9 - CASSVQMADTQYF TGTGCCAGCAGCGTCCAGATGGCAGATACGCAGTATTTT
- TRBJ2-1 TRBV30 TRBD2 CAWGRGLAGGGDEQFF TGTGCCTGGGGGAGGGGACTAGCGGGAGGTGGCGATGAGCAGTTCTTC
- TRBJ2-3 TRBV5-1 - CASSPWGGGADTDTQYF TGCGCCAGCAGCCCTTGGGGAGGAGGAGCTGACACAGATACGCAGTATTTT
- TRBJ1-5 TRBV15 - CATSRREDNQPQHF TGTGCCACCAGCCGTAGGGAGGATAATCAGCCCCAGCATTTT
- TRBJ1-2 TRBV5-1 - CASSSSIRDSRGYTF TGCGCCAGCAGCTCTTCGATAAGAGACAGCCGCGGCTACACCTTC
few TRBJ2-1 TRBV6-6 - CASSYPGATYNEQFF TGTGCCAGCAGTTACCCGGGTGCAACGTACAATGAGCAGTTCTTC
- TRBJ1-2 TRBV29-1 TRBD1 CSVEDRGPYGYTF TGCAGCGTTGAAGACAGGGGGCCGTATGGCTACACCTTC
- TRBJ2-1 TRBV5-1 - CASSLGTPEQFF TGCGCCAGCAGCCTGGGTACCCCGGAGCAGTTCTTC
- TRBJ2-2 TRBV29-1 - CSVERQANTGELFF TGCAGCGTTGAACGACAGGCCAACACCGGGGAGCTGTTTTTT
few TRBJ2-7 TRBV14 TRBD2 CASSPLAGPSYEQYF TGTGCCAGCAGCCCTTTAGCGGGACCGAGTTACGAGCAGTACTTC
- TRBJ2-5 TRBV5-1 - CASSLASRAGETQYF TGCGCCAGCAGCTTGGCGAGCCGGGCAGGGGAGACCCAGTACTTC
- TRBJ1-1 TRBV29-1 - CSVLRGWTEAFF TGCAGCGTTTTAAGGGGGTGGACTGAAGCTTTCTTT
few TRBJ2-7 TRBV6-1 - CASRLLAVKSYEQYF TGTGCCAGCAGGCTACTAGCTGTCAAGTCCTACGAGCAGTACTTC
- TRBJ2-1 TRBV7-8 - CASSQDRSSDEQFF TGTGCCAGCAGCCAGGACCGTAGCAGCGATGAGCAGTTCTTC
- TRBJ2-5 TRBV6-5 - CASKTGQETQYF TGTGCCAGCAAGACAGGCCAAGAGACCCAGTACTTC
- TRBJ1-5 TRBV18 - CASSPPWGQPQHF TGTGCCAGCTCACCACCCTGGGGCCAGCCCCAGCATTTT
- TRBJ2-3 TRBV10-3 - CAISEDPDTQYF TGTGCCATCAGTGAGGACCCAGATACGCAGTATTTT
- TRBJ2-6 TRBV5-1 - CASSWGDSSGANVLTF TGCGCCAGCAGCTGGGGGGACAGCTCTGGGGCCAACGTCCTGACTTTC
- TRBJ2-1 TRBV7-9 - CASSHGHPAAAGDEQFF TGTGCCAGCAGCCATGGCCATCCAGCAGCAGCTGGGGATGAGCAGTTCTTC
few TRBJ2-7 TRBV23-1 - CASSQSRGDEQYF TGCGCCAGCAGTCAATCACGCGGTGACGAGCAGTACTTC
- TRBJ2-1 TRBV13 TRBD2 CASRLAGGPVDEQFF TGTGCCAGCAGACTAGCGGGAGGGCCAGTCGATGAGCAGTTCTTC
few TRBJ2-5 TRBV29-1 - CSVEAQGRETQYF TGCAGCGTTGAAGCGCAGGGAAGAGAGACCCAGTACTTC
- TRBJ1-2 TRBV7-2 - CAKSWGNGYTF TGTGCCAAATCTTGGGGGAACGGCTACACCTTC
few TRBJ1-1 TRBV30 TRBD1 CAWGQGRTEAFF TGTGCCTGGGGACAGGGCCGGACTGAAGCTTTCTTT
- TRBJ2-5 TRBV18 TRBD2 CASSPPGGGQETQYF TGTGCCAGCTCACCACCAGGCGGGGGCCAAGAGACCCAGTACTTC
once TRBJ2-5 TRBV30 TRBD1 CAWGRGRTLETQYF TGTGCCTGGGGAAGGGGGCGCACCTTGGAGACCCAGTACTTC
once TRBJ1-1 TRBV2 - CASGAQVRGTEAFF TGTGCCAGCGGGGCCCAGGTACGAGGCACTGAAGCTTTCTTT